This T cell receptor beta chain was sequenced for a study of blood T cell repertoires in COVID-19. The wider study: Donors in the United States, Italy and Spain gave samples during acute or convalescent COVID-19.

Per germline, CDR1 SGHDT and CDR2 YYEEEE. Trimming took off 4 bases at V and 4 bases at J, with 10 bases between the two ends. This CDR3 spans 13 amino acids. Produced via immunoSEQ multiplex PCR; TCRdb's table is partial and in-frame only. The data hold approximately 110,000 clones, with 85% observed a single time. J is TRBJ2-3 and V is TRBV5-6; a possible D gene is TRBD2 (5 bases). This clonotype was obtained from a man in his fifties with acute or convalescent COVID-19. The source material was peripheral blood. The CDR3 DNA reads as TGTGCCAGCAGCCAGACTACTTCAGATACGCAGTATTTT. As protein: CASSQTTSDTQYF.